This T cell receptor beta chain appears in the sequencing data of a study of cytomegalovirus exposure and HLA in healthy donors. On the study more broadly: There were 65 million to 85 million unique TCRs (from HLA-typed donors) in an early data release. Whole-study results and caveats: Analysis performed later showed TCR beta chains linked to HLA being more clonally expanded than equally common others.

The CDR3 contains 13 residues. Trimming stripped 5 bases from V and 6 bases from J, with 10 bases between. Germline V gene data show CDR1 as MNHEY and CDR2 as SVGAGI. Vbeta (60) and Jbeta (13) primers were used in the PCR. Libraries were prepared by immunoSEQ multiplex PCR; TCRdb keeps only in-frame clonotypes and omits some of them. The sample carries approximately 180,000 clones, 78% recorded once. Note on this clone: Its cognate antigen is unknown.

The receptor was derived from a woman aged 50 to 60 in good health and CMV-seropositive. V and J are TRBV6-5 and TRBJ1-4; weak D call: TRBD1 (5 bases). The sequenced sample consisted of PBMCs. The CDR3 DNA sequence: TGTGCCAGCAGTGGGGGGGGAGATGAAAAACTGTTTTTT. Protein: CASSGGGDEKLFF.